The following is a T cell receptor (beta chain) sequence with its context. This sample stems from a study of T cell changes during pregnancy in multiple sclerosis. The CDR3 is made up of 14 amino acids. Germline V lookup: CDR1 SQVTM, CDR2 ANQGSEA. Trimming took 4 bases from V and 7 from J; bases not matched to a gene: 12. TCRdb's copy holds only in-frame clones and misses some; the assay was immunoSEQ multiplex PCR. Among tens of thousands of clones, about 93% were seen once, and the ten largest hold 0.5% to 0.65%. The rearrangement uses TRBV29-1 and TRBJ2-7; TRBD1 matches at 8 bases. This clonotype originated in a female donor with multiple sclerosis, enrolled in a pregnancy study. Specimen: CD4+ T cells from peripheral blood mononuclear cells, collected in the third trimester of pregnancy. CDR3 sequence reads: CSVATGQGLREQYF. As DNA, the CDR3 is TGCAGCGTTGCCACAGGACAGGGTTTGAGGGAGCAGTACTTC.